The 27 T cell receptor beta chains listed next were all sequenced from one sample in a study of metastatic and nonmetastatic thyroid tumors. TCRdb redid the clone calls on the PCR reads using MiXCR. The data contain around 30,000 clones, 10% to 11% of them seen just once; the ten biggest clones take up roughly 16%. No patient received treatment before thyroid surgery. Sequenced input: blood. The receptors originated from a female donor with papillary thyroid cancer or a benign thyroid nodule (not recorded which). Some clones in this sample may be carry-over from other donors' samples.

This clone was recorded many times. The V gene is TRBV11-3, the J gene TRBJ2-7; unclear D gene. Trimming left V 1 base short and J 2 bases short, with 6 bases between. CDR1 and CDR2 from the germline V gene are SGHNT and YENEEA. This CDR3 contains 13 residues. CDR3: CASSLGPTYEQYF. Written as DNA, the CDR3 is TGTGCCAGCAGCTTAGGACCAACCTACGAGCAGTACTTC.

This clone was seen ten or more times. The chain employs TRBV20-1 and TRBJ2-2; D unresolved. V was trimmed by 0 bases and J by 3 bases, leaving 8 bases between them. The CDR3 is 14 residues long. CDR1 and CDR2 from the germline V gene are DFQATT and SNEGSKA (reference sequence). As DNA, the CDR3 is TGCAGTGCTAGAGATTGGTCCGACACCGGGGAGCTGTTTTTT. Its translation: CSARDWSDTGELFF.

The sample holds a few counts of this clone. The J gene is TRBJ2-7, the V gene TRBV6-1; the D is unclear. Trimming removed 10 bases at V and 2 bases at J, with 12 bases between. This CDR3 contains 12 residues. From germline, CDR1 is MNHNS and CDR2 SASEGT. CDR3 protein: CAIRPNPYEQYF. The CDR3 DNA follows: TGTGCCATCAGACCCAACCCCTACGAGCAGTACTTC.

This clone turned up a few times. The rearrangement joins TRBV6-4 to TRBJ2-1; D might be TRBD2 (5 bases). V lost 0 bases and J 5 bases, leaving 14 bases between the germline ends. The CDR3 has 16 residues. The germline CDR1 and CDR2 sequences are MRHNA and SNTAGT. The CDR3 DNA reads as TGTGCCAGCAGTGACTCAGGTCGGGGTGGCCACAATGAGCAGTTCTTC. Protein product: CASSDSGRGGHNEQFF.

By share of the sample, this clone is medium-sized. This rearrangement joins TRBV6-2 or TRBV6-3 to TRBJ2-7, with 10 bases lining up with TRBD2. CDR1 is MNHEY and CDR2 is SVGEGT in the germline V gene. The CDR3 sequence is 18 residues long. Trimming at V came to 10 bases and at J to 2 bases, leaving 20 bases not matched to a gene. The CDR3 region is CATDPSGSLGGGTYEQYF. In nucleotides, the CDR3 is TGTGCCACCGACCCTAGCGGGAGTTTAGGAGGAGGGACCTACGAGCAGTACTTC.

In its sample, this clone was seen many times. V and J are TRBV19 and TRBJ2-1; 7 nucleotides line up with TRBD2. This CDR3 spans 16 amino acids. The germline V gene encodes CDR1 LNHDA and CDR2 SQIVND (reference sequence). J lost 8 bases, V lost 6 bases, and 16 bases had no gene match. CDR3 coding DNA: TGTGCCAGTAGCCCTCTTAGCGGGTGGACCGGGGATGAGCAGTTCTTC. As protein: CASSPLSGWTGDEQFF. Looking up the rest from reference TRBV19 and TRBJ2-1 gives the full variable domain: DGGITQSPKYLFRKEGQNVTLSCEQNLNHDAMYWYRQDPGQGLRLIYYSQIVNDFQKGDIAEGYSVSREKKESFPLTVTSAQKNPTAFYLCASSPLSGWTGDEQFFGPGTRLTVL.

The table lists this clone with a few counts. The rearrangement uses TRBV16 and TRBJ1-1; D call uncertain. CDR1 and CDR2 from the germline V gene are KGHSY and FQNENV. This CDR3 is 13 amino acids long. V gave up 3 bases and J gave up 6 bases, with 11 bases separating them. This CDR3 reads CASSHPGWAEAFF. CDR3 DNA sequence: TGTGCCAGCAGCCACCCGGGGTGGGCTGAAGCTTTCTTT.

The sample holds many counts of this clone. The chain combines TRBV10-3 with TRBJ1-2, with TRBD1 matching 10 bases. Germline CDR1 ENHRY, CDR2 SYGVKD. The CDR3 consists of 14 residues. The ends lost 6 bases at V and 8 bases at J; junction bases unmatched: 9. In DNA form, the CDR3 reads TGTGCCATCAGCCAGATGGACAGGGGGAGCGGCTACACCTTC. Residues: CAISQMDRGSGYTF.

This clone showed up many times. The identical CDR3 is also encoded by other nucleotide sequences in the sample. The chain recombines TRBV7-9 with TRBJ1-1; D gene unclear. The CDR3 has 12 amino acids. Trimming took off 3 bases at V and 7 bases at J, with 9 bases between the two ends. Looked up from germline, CDR1 is SEHNR and CDR2 is FQNEAQ (reference sequence). For the CDR3, the DNA is TGTGCCAGCAGCTTCCGGGGTGGTGAAGCTTTCTTT. This encodes CASSFRGGEAFF.

In its sample, this clone ranks as medium-sized. The chain links TRBV6-2 or TRBV6-3 to TRBJ1-6, with D perhaps matching TRBD1 (5 bases). Germline V gene lookup returns CDR1 MNHEY and CDR2 SVGEGT. Trimming took 2 bases from V and 7 from J, leaving 9 bases between them. This CDR3 region has 14 residues. CDR3 in DNA: TGTGCCAGCAGTTACCTGGGGCAGAATTCACCCCTCCACTTT. Its translation: CASSYLGQNSPLHF.

Ten or more counts support this clone. The rearrangement joins TRBV6-2 or TRBV6-3 to TRBJ1-5; D may be TRBD1 (6 bases). Germline loops: CDR1 MNHEY, CDR2 SVGEGT. This CDR3 contains 15 residues. V was clipped by 0 bases and J by 4 bases, with 10 bases between them. DNA of the CDR3: TGTGCCAGCAGTTACTCCGCGGGGGCTAATCAGCCCCAGCATTTT. It encodes CASSYSAGANQPQHF.

This clone came up many times. The chain employs TRBV11-3 and TRBJ2-7; D perhaps matches TRBD1 (5 bases). Germline CDR1 and CDR2: SGHNT and YENEEA. The CDR3 covers 16 residues. Trimming took 1 base from V and 1 from J, leaving 14 bases between them. The CDR3: CASSLGQGLTSYEQYF. CDR3 nucleotide sequence: TGTGCCAGCAGCTTAGGTCAGGGCCTAACTTCCTACGAGCAGTACTTC.

This clone was seen many times. This rearrangement joins TRBV7-9 to TRBJ2-7; TRBD1 matches at 7 bases. The CDR3 is 15 amino acids. V lost 1 base to trimming and J lost 5 bases; unmatched junction nucleotides: 8. Germline-derived CDR1 and CDR2 are SEHNR and FQNEAQ (reference sequence). This chain's CDR3 is CASSLDGTVGNEQYF. CDR3 nucleotide sequence: TGTGCCAGCAGCTTAGACGGGACAGTCGGTAACGAGCAGTACTTC.

This clone rates as medium-sized (0.01 to 0.1%). This sequence joins TRBV6-1 and TRBJ2-7, with D possibly TRBD2 on 6 matching bases. Germline V gene data show CDR1 as MNHNS and CDR2 as SASEGT. CDR3 size: 13 residues. Trimming left V 0 bases short and J 12 bases short, with 15 bases between. The CDR3 region has the DNA TGTGCCAGCAGTGAAGCGCTCGGCAGGAGGGGGTACTTC. As protein: CASSEALGRRGYF.

This clone was recorded at least ten times. The V gene is TRBV7-8, the J gene TRBJ2-7; 7 bases align to TRBD1. V lost 5 bases to trimming and J lost 0 bases; unmatched junction nucleotides: 7. CDR3 length equals 15 residues. Germline CDR1 is SGHVS and CDR2 is FQNEAQ. Here the CDR3 DNA reads TGTGCCAGCAGCCCCGCCAGGGGGATCTCCTACGAGCAGTACTTC. Encoded protein: CASSPARGISYEQYF.

The chain recombines TRBV20-1 with TRBJ1-5, with D possibly matching TRBD1 (5 bases). The germline V and J ends were trimmed by 8 bases and 3 bases, with 14 bases remaining between them. The germline V gene has CDR1 DFQATT and CDR2 SNEGSKA (reference sequence). This CDR3 spans 13 amino acids. CDR3: CSYQGGLNQPQHF. The CDR3 DNA follows: TGCAGTTATCAGGGAGGCCTCAATCAGCCCCAGCATTTT.

This clone was detected many times. The chain is built from TRBV6-2 or TRBV6-3 and TRBJ2-5; 8 bases match TRBD1. The CDR3 is 14 amino acids. CDR1 MNHEY and CDR2 SVGEGT come from the germline V gene. V shed 5 bases and J 3 bases; nucleotides not matched to a gene: 5. CDR3 bases: TGTGCCAGCAGTACGACAGGGGTAGAAGAGACCCAGTACTTC. As protein: CASSTTGVEETQYF.

A note on this clone: Relative to the germline gene, one junction end is altered; a read error may explain this. This chain joins TRBV6-1 and TRBJ2-2, with D tentatively TRBD2 (6 bases). CDR1 and CDR2 from the germline V gene are MNHNS and SASEGT. This CDR3 has 16 amino acids. The CDR3 spells CASTPTWPGGTGELFF. CDR3 DNA sequence: TGTGCCAGCACCCCAACCTGGCCCGGCGGGACCGGGGAGCTGTTTTTC.

The rearrangement joins TRBV9 to TRBJ2-1, with 9 bases that match TRBD2. CDR3 length: 17 residues. V shed 4 bases and J 5 bases; nucleotides not matched to a gene: 13. Germline values: CDR1 SGDLS, CDR2 YYNGEE. CDR3 sequence reads: CASSTEGGGGADNEQFF. The CDR3 region has the DNA TGTGCCAGCAGCACCGAAGGAGGCGGGGGGGCCGACAATGAGCAGTTCTTC.

The chain links TRBV11-2 to TRBJ1-3; unclear D gene. V shed 5 bases and J shed 1 base, with 9 bases lying between them. The length of the CDR3 is 14 residues. Germline lookup yields CDR1 SGHAT and CDR2 FQNNGV. The CDR3 here is CASSPHVSGNTIYF. CDR3 in DNA: TGTGCCAGCAGCCCCCACGTTTCTGGAAACACCATATATTTT.

This clone was recorded at least ten times. This rearrangement joins TRBV19 to TRBJ2-7; no firm D call. In germline, CDR1 is LNHDA, CDR2 SQIVND (reference sequence). CDR3 length equals 14 residues. The V end was cut by 7 bases, the J end by 0 bases, with 13 bases between. For the CDR3, the DNA is TGTGCCAGTAAGGCCAGTGCGAACTCCTACGAGCAGTACTTC. Its translation is CASKASANSYEQYF.

This clone occurred many times. This CDR3 reads CATSGIAGGKETQYF. CDR3 in DNA: TGTGCCACCAGTGGCATAGCGGGAGGTAAAGAGACCCAGTACTTC. V and J are TRBV24-1 and TRBJ2-5, with 10 bases matching TRBD2. In germline, CDR1 is KGHDR, CDR2 SFDVKD. V shed 5 bases, J shed 3 bases, and the junction held 5 bases outside the gene matches. The CDR3 runs to 15 residues.

This clone was recorded at least ten times. The J gene is TRBJ1-1, the V gene TRBV20-1, with D tentatively TRBD1 (6 bases). CDR1 DFQATT and CDR2 SNEGSKA come from the germline V gene (reference sequence). The V and J ends lost 6 bases and 1 base respectively, with 12 bases between them. The CDR3 is 13 residues long. The CDR3 bases are TGCAGTGCCAGGGGCGTGGCGAACACTGAAGCTTTCTTT. Its translation: CSARGVANTEAFF.

In this sample, this clone is medium-sized (0.01 to 0.1%). The rearrangement joins TRBV6-1 to TRBJ1-3; possible D gene TRBD1, 5 bases. The V end was cut by 2 bases, the J end by 1 base, with 15 bases between. CDR1 MNHNS and CDR2 SASEGT come from the germline V gene. This CDR3 contains 17 residues. This chain's CDR3 is CASSERWGAGSGNTIYF. CDR3 nucleotide sequence: TGTGCCAGCAGTGAAAGGTGGGGAGCAGGGTCTGGAAACACCATATATTTT.

At least ten counts were recorded for this clone. The V and J genes are TRBV15 and TRBJ1-2; D remains ambiguous. The germline V and J ends were trimmed by 1 base and 8 bases, with 11 bases remaining between them. Germline V gene lookup returns CDR1 LNHNV and CDR2 YYDKDF (reference sequence). The length of the CDR3 is 13 residues. In DNA, the CDR3 is TGTGCCACCAGCAGAGTGGGAAACGGGGGCTACACCTTC. Translating it yields CATSRVGNGGYTF.

This clone was seen repeatedly, ten times or more. V gene TRBV28 combines with J gene TRBJ2-5; D ambiguous. Trimming stripped 3 bases from V and 4 bases from J, with 6 bases between. Germline-derived CDR1 and CDR2 are MDHEN and SYDVKM. The CDR3 loop spans 12 amino acids. The CDR3 nucleotides are TGTGCCAGCAGTTTGTCGACAGAGACCCAGTACTTC. It is translated as CASSLSTETQYF. Supplemented by reference TRBV28 and TRBJ2-5, the full variable domain reads DVKVTQSSRYLVKRTGEKVFLECVQDMDHENMFWYRQDPGLGLRLIYFSYDVKMKEKGDIPEGYSVSREKKERFSLILESASTNQTSMYLCASSLSTETQYFGPGTRLLVL.

This clone has at least ten counts. The chain uses TRBV28 and TRBJ2-7; a weak D match, TRBD1 (5 bases). Germline CDR1 and CDR2: MDHEN and SYDVKM. This CDR3 has 14 residues. Trimming left V 6 bases short and J 7 bases short, with 19 bases between. In nucleotides, the CDR3 is TGTGCCAGCAGCCCTCAGAGCAGGAAGGGGGAGCAGTACTTC. This gives the protein CASSPQSRKGEQYF.